The rows below give T cell receptor beta chains drawn from one sample of a study of vaccination effects on CD4 cells after COVID-19. Antigens for these TCRs are unknown. Repertoires were generated with immunoSEQ multiplex PCR, while TCRdb's copy carries only in-frame clones and drops some. This table has tens of thousands of clones, 65% to 75% appearing once. The sample was CD4+ T cells from PBMCs cultured without peptide, taken after COVID-19 vaccination. Receptors were obtained from a human donor who had a prior SARS-CoV-2 infection. The CDR3 runs from the conserved cysteine through the conserved F or W. D genes are given only for firm matches.

j_call: TRBJ1-5; d_call: .; v_call: TRBV5-5; cdr3_aa: CASSLGTAYQPQHF
j_call: TRBJ2-6; d_call: .; v_call: TRBV5-1; cdr3_aa: CASSPPGLAQAGANVLTF
j_call: TRBJ2-3; d_call: TRBD2; v_call: TRBV5-4; cdr3_aa: CASSLRLAGGPTDTQYF
j_call: TRBJ2-1; d_call: .; v_call: TRBV24-1; cdr3_aa: CATSDFWYNEQFF
j_call: TRBJ1-2; d_call: .; v_call: TRBV19; cdr3_aa: CASSEDSENYGYTF
j_call: TRBJ1-2; d_call: .; v_call: TRBV5-4; cdr3_aa: CASSLFSFNYGYTF
j_call: TRBJ2-2; d_call: .; v_call: TRBV21-1; cdr3_aa: CATPRGRPIHPGELFF
j_call: TRBJ2-5; d_call: TRBD2; v_call: TRBV5-1; cdr3_aa: CASSRGLEEETQYF
j_call: TRBJ2-3; d_call: .; v_call: TRBV4-2; cdr3_aa: CASSQDSFPLNTDTQYF
j_call: TRBJ2-1; d_call: .; v_call: TRBV9; cdr3_aa: CASSVGGPGWGNEQFF
j_call: TRBJ2-7; d_call: .; v_call: TRBV5-1; cdr3_aa: CASSLAGDAYEQYF
j_call: TRBJ2-3; d_call: .; v_call: TRBV9; cdr3_aa: CASSVGGGGTQYF
j_call: TRBJ2-5; d_call: TRBD2; v_call: TRBV28; cdr3_aa: CASSRGKGGGGGETQYF
j_call: TRBJ2-5; d_call: .; v_call: TRBV18; cdr3_aa: CASSPVPDQETQYF
j_call: TRBJ2-3; d_call: TRBD2; v_call: TRBV29-1; cdr3_aa: CSVVGTSGGVTDTQYF
j_call: TRBJ2-5; d_call: TRBD1; v_call: TRBV6-5; cdr3_aa: CASSYTQGTGQETQYF
j_call: TRBJ1-1; d_call: .; v_call: TRBV2; cdr3_aa: CASSLRGQNTEAFF